This T cell receptor beta chain was identified in a study of T cell responses to AZD1222 COVID-19 vaccine. Broader study findings: The CD4 TCRs associated with vaccination extended across spike and predominated at 160-218 and 743-854. Repertoires in all cases were sampled only once the peak T cell response had passed. Among AZD1222 vaccinees, only five or six were seropositive at baseline.

Notes on this clone: Its antigen is unidentified.

The assay was immunoSEQ multiplex PCR, and TCRdb's table has in-frame clones only and misses some. This sample has over 150,000 clones, with approximately 87% found just once. V lost 2 bases to trimming and J lost 5 bases, with 3 bases between them. There are 11 residues in the CDR3. Germline-derived CDR1 and CDR2 are SEHNR and FQNEAQ (reference sequence). The input for sequencing was peripheral blood, taken on day 0 of MenACWY control vaccination. The source is an adult in good health. The chain recombines TRBV7-9 with TRBJ2-5, with D hard to call. CDR3 nucleotides: TGTGCCAGCAGCTTATGGGAGACCCAGTACTTC. As protein: CASSLWETQYF.